This TCR beta chain was found in a study of T cells in Graves' hyperthyroidism and ophthalmopathy. After removal of 3 bases from V and 3 bases from J, the junction contained 3 bases not matched to a gene. The CDR3 consists of 13 residues. CDR1 is DFQATT and CDR2 is SNEGSKA in the germline V gene (reference sequence). Amplification targeted TCR beta CDR3 regions from RNA transcripts. First-round RT-PCR targeting the TCR CDR3 was performed with the HTBI primer set. From the multiplex PCR reads, TCRdb called clonotypes with MiXCR, one entry per CDR3 protein. The data hold 300,000 to 450,000 distinct CDR3 sequences, with about a sixth observed a single time. This clonotype appeared many times.

The clonotype comes from a woman between 18 and 30 years old with Graves' hyperthyroidism that later progressed to Graves' ophthalmopathy. The material sequenced was blood. J is TRBJ2-5 and V is TRBV20-1, with 8 bases that match TRBD2. CDR3 loop: CSARTSAKETQYF. The CDR3 DNA follows: TGCAGTGCTAGGACTAGCGCTAAAGAGACCCAGTACTTC.